The 6 T cell receptor beta chains below all came from one sample that was sequenced in a study of immune heterogeneity within non-small cell lung tumors. Samples each supplied around 640 ng of bulk tumor genomic DNA as template. While surgery was under way, several biopsies spaced far apart were taken per primary tumor. Patients with untreated, newly diagnosed non-small cell lung cancer underwent curative surgery. Using 32 V and 13 J primers, multiplex PCR amplified TCR beta CDR3. TCRdb fed the multiplex PCR reads into MiXCR, producing one record per CDR3 protein. This sample has about 2,600 distinct CDR3 sequences, with roughly a quarter found just once. The specimen was lung tumor tissue. Every receptor here comes from a man in his fifties or sixties with non-small cell lung cancer.

This clonotype is categorized as medium-sized. The gene calls are TRBV15 and TRBJ2-2; TRBD2 matches 11 bases. This CDR3 comprises 16 residues. V lost 6 bases, J lost 3 bases, and 6 bases stayed unmatched. Germline loops: CDR1 LNHNV, CDR2 YYDKDF (reference sequence). The CDR3 spells CATRLAGGPYTGELFF. CDR3 bases: TGTGCCACCAGGTTAGCGGGAGGGCCCTACACCGGGGAGCTGTTTTTT. The full variable domain, completed using reference TRBV15 and TRBJ2-2, is DAMVIQNPRYQVTQFGKPVTLSCSQTLNHNVMYWYQQKSSQAPKLLFHYYDKDFNNEADTPDNFQSRRPNTSFCFLDIRSPGLGDTAMYLCATRLAGGPYTGELFFGEGSRLTVL.

In its sample, this clonotype is medium-sized. This chain uses TRBV7-9 with TRBJ2-2; D unresolved. The length of the CDR3 is 11 residues. Germline values: CDR1 SEHNR, CDR2 FQNEAQ (reference sequence). Between the trimmed V and J ends, which lost 7 bases and 4 bases, there was a span of 4 bases. CDR3 nucleotide sequence: TGTGCCAGCACCCCCACCGGGGAGCTGTTTTTT. Encoded protein: CASTPTGELFF.

This clonotype is labeled medium-sized. V gene TRBV7-9 combines with J gene TRBJ1-2; D is possibly TRBD1 (5 bases). Germline CDR1 and CDR2: SEHNR and FQNEAQ (reference sequence). This CDR3 comprises 11 residues. V dropped 6 bases and J dropped 8 bases, with 10 bases sitting between them. The CDR3 DNA is TGTGCCAGCAGTCCTACAGGAGGCTACACCTTC. Its translation: CASSPTGGYTF.

This clonotype was counted a few times. A much larger clone lies a single base off, so this may be a read error. V usage is TRBV12-5 and J usage is TRBJ2-1; no definite D call. Germline V CDR1 and CDR2: LGHNT, FRNRAP. This CDR3 spans 11 amino acids. V gave up 10 bases and J gave up 9 bases, with 13 bases separating them. CDR3 nucleotide sequence: TGTGCTATTGGCCCCTTTGGTGAGCAGTTCTTC. Protein: CAIGPFGEQFF. The variable domain in full, with the rest retrieved from reference TRBV12-5 and TRBJ2-1, is DARVTQTPRHKVTEMGQEVTMRCQPILGHNTVFWYRQTMMQGLELLAYFRNRAPLDDSGMPKDRFSAEMPDATLATLKIQPSEPRDSAVYFCAIGPFGEQFFGPGTRLTVL.

The rearrangement links TRBV3-1 to TRBJ1-2; tentative D call: TRBD1 (6 bases). Between the trimmed V and J ends, which lost 3 bases and 14 bases, there was a span of 13 bases. This CDR3 has 11 amino acids. Germline V CDR1 and CDR2: LGHDT, YNNKEL (reference sequence). CDR3 DNA sequence: TGTGCCAGCAGCCATCCCGGGACAAGGACCTTC. As protein: CASSHPGTRTF.

Comment on this clonotype: The CDR3 does not end in the conserved phenylalanine or tryptophan, so this is likely a read error. The DNA is omitted, as the CDR3 cannot be located on it reliably, and the CDR3 follows TCRdb's listing. The chain joins TRBV28 to TRBJ2-3; the D call in the table, TRBD1, was not verified against the DNA. The CDR3 spans 16 residues, counting both ends. The germline V gene has CDR1 MDHEN and CDR2 SYDVKM. CDR3 sequence reads: CASRPGQGAYEQYFGP.